This record concerns one TCR beta chain sequence. The antigen it recognizes is unknown. The data stem from a study of T cells expressing NK-cell markers (dated by TCRdb to 2020 to 2022). The study in broad terms: TCR beta-chain repertoires were profiled in sorted CD3+CD56+NKG2C+, CD3+CD56+NKG2C- and CD3+CD56-NKG2C+ T-cell subsets from several donors. Most of the eight sequenced donors were HCMV-seropositive and one was HCMV-seronegative. The eight sequenced donors were randomly selected healthy volunteers, three men and five women. Libraries were sequenced as 2 x 150 bp reads on Illumina HiSeq 2000/2500, MiSeq or NextSeq. Results the study describes overall, beyond this receptor: Whether the expanded NKG2C-expressing T cell clones were specific for HCMV antigens remained unclear. Those dominant clonotypes were again the most abundant among CD3+CD56-NKG2C+ cells in several donors, at about 28.3-65%. In about six donors, the dominant CD3+CD56+NKG2C+ clonotypes were found to rank among the top 10 CD8+ clonotypes and to make up 1.0-7.0% of CD8+ T cells.

Sequencing was carried out with an Illumina HiSeq 2000. TCR beta cDNA libraries were made by 5'RACE template switching that added a universal primer site and unique molecular identifiers. cDNA synthesis was primed from the TCR beta constant segment and was followed by two successive PCR amplification steps. For the original study's pipeline: Reads were demultiplexed and grouped by UMI with MIGEC, and clonotypes were assembled and quantified with MiTCR. To exclude erroneous sequences, any TCR cDNA sequence not supported by at least two reads was discarded. The tcR package was used for downstream repertoire analysis, with clonotypes matched between fractions based on CDR3 nucleotide sequence plus V segment. Antigen specificity was annotated against VDJdb with VDJmatch, allowing one amino acid substitution in CDR3. TCRdb reprocessed the raw reads; every CDR3 protein sequence is a single record, and DNA is not supplied. The V and J calls were not made by the authors but by TCRdb's processing. The sample's table covers under 600,000 distinct CDR3 sequences. The top ten hold 1.4% of the sample.

To determine HCMV serostatus, a commercial ELISA kit was used to detect HCMV-specific IgG in serum. Ficoll density gradient centrifugation was used to isolate peripheral blood mononuclear cells from blood. The source of this sequence is a woman aged 45-65 years in good health. Donor details come from another sample of the same person, matched by shared clones. The sample consisted of blood T cells: a sorted CD56 or NKG2C T cell subset, CD4+ or CD8+ T cells, or bulk PBMC T cells (not recorded which).

CDR3 reads: CASSLSLETQYF. The chain was built from TRBV12-3 or TRBV12-4 and TRBJ2-5. The CDR3 sequence holds 12 residues, the cysteine and phenylalanine included. This entry has no DNA.